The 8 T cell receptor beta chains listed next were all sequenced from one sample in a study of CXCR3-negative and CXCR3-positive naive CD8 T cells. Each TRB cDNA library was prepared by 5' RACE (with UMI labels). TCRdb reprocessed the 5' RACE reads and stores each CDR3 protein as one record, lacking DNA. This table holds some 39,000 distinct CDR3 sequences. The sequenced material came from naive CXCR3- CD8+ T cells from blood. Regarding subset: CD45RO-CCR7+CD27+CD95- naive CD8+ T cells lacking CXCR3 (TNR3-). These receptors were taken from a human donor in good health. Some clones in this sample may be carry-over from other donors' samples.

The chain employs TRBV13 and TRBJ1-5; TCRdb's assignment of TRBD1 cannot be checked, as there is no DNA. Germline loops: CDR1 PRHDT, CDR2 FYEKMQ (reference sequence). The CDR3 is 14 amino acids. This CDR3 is CASSPGTTGQPQHF.

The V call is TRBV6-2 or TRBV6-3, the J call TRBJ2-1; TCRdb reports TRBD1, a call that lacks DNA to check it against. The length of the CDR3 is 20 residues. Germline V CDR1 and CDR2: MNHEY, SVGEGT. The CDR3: CASSYRAPPPSGGWDNEQFF.

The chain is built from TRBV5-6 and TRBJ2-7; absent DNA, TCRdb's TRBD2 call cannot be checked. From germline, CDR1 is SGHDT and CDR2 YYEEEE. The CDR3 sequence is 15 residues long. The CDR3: CASSSLAGGVYEQYF. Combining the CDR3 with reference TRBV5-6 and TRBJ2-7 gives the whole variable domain DAGVTQSPTHLIKTRGQQVTLRCSPKSGHDTVSWYQQALGQGPQFIFQYYEEEERQRGNFPDRFSGHQFPNYSSELNVNALLLGDSALYLCASSSLAGGVYEQYFGPGTRLTVT.

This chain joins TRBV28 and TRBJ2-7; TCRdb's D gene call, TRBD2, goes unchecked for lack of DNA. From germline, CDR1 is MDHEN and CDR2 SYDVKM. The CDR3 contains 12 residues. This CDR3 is CASSLPLDEQYF.

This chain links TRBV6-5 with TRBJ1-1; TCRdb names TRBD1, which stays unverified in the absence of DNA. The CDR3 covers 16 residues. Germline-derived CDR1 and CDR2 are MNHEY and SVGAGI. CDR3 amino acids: CASSRKEWGDDTEAFF.

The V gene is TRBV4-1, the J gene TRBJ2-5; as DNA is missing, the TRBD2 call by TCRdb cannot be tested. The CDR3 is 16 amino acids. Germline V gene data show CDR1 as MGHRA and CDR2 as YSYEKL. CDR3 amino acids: CASSPDSVNNQETQYF.

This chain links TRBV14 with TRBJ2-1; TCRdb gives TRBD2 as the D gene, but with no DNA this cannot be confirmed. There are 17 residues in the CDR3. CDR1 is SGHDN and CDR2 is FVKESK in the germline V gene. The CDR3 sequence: CASSQDGSGGDYNEQFF. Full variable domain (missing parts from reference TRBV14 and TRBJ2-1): EAGVTQFPSHSVIEKGQTVTLRCDPISGHDNLYWYRRVMGKEIKFLLHFVKESKQDESGMPNNRFLAERTGGTYSTLKVQPAELEDSGVYFCASSQDGSGGDYNEQFFGPGTRLTVL.

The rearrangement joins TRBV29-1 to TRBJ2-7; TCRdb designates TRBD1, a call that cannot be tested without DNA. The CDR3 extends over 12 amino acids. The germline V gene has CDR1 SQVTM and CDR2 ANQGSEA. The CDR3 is CSALVDSYEQYF.